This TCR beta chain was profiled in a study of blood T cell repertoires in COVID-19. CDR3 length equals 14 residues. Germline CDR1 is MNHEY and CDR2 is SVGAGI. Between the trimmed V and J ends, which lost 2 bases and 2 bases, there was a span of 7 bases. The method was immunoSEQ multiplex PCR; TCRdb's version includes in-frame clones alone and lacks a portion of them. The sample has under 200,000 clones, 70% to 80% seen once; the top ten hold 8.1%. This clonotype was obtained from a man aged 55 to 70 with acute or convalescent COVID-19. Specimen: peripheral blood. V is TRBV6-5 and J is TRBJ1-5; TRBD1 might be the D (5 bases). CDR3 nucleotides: TGTGCCAGCAGTTACGTACAGGGCAATCAGCCCCAGCATTTT. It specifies CASSYVQGNQPQHF.